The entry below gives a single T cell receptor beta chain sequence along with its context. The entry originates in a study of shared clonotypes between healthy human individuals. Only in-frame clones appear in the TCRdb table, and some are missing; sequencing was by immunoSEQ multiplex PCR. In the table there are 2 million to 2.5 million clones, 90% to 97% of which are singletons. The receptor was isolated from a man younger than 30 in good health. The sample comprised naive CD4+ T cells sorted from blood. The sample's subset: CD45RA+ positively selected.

In DNA form, the CDR3 reads TGTGCTAGTGGCTTAACCGGGCTACCCTACGAGCAGTACTTC. The encoded protein is CASGLTGLPYEQYF. J is TRBJ2-7 and V is TRBV12-5; D gene unclear. The V end lost 6 bases, the J end lost 2 bases, and 14 bases lay between the germline ends. There are 14 residues in the CDR3. Germline-derived CDR1 and CDR2 are LGHNT and FRNRAP.